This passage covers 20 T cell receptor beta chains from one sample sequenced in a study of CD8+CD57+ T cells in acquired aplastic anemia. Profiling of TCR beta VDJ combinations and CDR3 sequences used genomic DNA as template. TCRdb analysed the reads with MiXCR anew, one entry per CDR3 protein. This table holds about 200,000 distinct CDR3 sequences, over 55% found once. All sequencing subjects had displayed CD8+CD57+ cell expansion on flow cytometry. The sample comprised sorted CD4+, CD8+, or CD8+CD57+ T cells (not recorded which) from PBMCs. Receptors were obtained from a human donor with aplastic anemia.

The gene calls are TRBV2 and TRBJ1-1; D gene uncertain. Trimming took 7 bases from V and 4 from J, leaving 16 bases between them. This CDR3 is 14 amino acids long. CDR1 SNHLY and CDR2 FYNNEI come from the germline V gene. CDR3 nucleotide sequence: TGTGCCAGCACCCCCATAGGGTTCACCACTGAAGCTTTCTTT. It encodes CASTPIGFTTEAFF.

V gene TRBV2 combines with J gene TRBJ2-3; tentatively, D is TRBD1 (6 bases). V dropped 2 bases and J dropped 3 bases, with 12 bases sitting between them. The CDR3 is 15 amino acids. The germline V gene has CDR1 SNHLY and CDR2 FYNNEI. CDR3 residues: CASSENRDRTDTQYF. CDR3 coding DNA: TGTGCCAGCAGTGAAAACAGGGATCGGACAGATACGCAGTATTTT.

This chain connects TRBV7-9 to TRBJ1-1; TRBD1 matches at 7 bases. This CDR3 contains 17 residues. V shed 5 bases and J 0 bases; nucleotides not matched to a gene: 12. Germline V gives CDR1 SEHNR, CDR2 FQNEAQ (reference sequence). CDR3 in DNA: TGTGCCAGCAGCCCAAAACTGCCGACAGGGATGAACACTGAAGCTTTCTTT. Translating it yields CASSPKLPTGMNTEAFF.

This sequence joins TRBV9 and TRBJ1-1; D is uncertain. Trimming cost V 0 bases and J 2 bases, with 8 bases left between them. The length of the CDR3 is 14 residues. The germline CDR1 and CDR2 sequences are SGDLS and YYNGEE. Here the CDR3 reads CASSVVAINTEAFF. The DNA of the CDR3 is TGTGCCAGCAGCGTAGTAGCTATCAACACTGAAGCTTTCTTT. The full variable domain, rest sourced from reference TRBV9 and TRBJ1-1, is DSGVTQTPKHLITATGQRVTLRCSPRSGDLSVYWYQQSLDQGLQFLIQYYNGEERAKGNILERFSAQQFPDLHSELNLSSLELGDSALYFCASSVVAINTEAFFGQGTRLTVV.

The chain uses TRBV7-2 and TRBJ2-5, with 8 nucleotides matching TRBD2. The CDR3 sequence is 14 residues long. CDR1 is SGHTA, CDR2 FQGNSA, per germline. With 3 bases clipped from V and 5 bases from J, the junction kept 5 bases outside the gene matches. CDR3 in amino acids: CASSFIAGMETQYF. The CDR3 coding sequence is TGTGCCAGCAGCTTCATAGCGGGGATGGAGACCCAGTACTTC.

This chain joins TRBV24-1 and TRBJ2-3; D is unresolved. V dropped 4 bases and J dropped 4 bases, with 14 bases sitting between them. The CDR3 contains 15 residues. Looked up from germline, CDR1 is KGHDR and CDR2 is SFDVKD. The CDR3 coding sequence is TGTGCCACCAGTGACGCGAGGACGGTCCCAGATACGCAGTATTTT. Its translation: CATSDARTVPDTQYF.

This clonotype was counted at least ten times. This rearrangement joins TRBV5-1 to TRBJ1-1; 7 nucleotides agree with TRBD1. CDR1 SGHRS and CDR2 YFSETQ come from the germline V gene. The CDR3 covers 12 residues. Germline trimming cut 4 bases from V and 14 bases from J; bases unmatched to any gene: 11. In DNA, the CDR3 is TGCGCCAGCAGCCGGGACAGTGGCCTCAGCTTCTTT. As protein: CASSRDSGLSFF.

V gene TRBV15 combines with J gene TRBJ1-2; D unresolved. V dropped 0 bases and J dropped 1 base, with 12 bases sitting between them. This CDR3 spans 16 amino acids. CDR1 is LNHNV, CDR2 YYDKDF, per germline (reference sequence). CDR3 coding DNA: TGTGCCACCAGCAGAGACGCGGCGGAAAGTAACTATGGCTACACCTTC. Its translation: CATSRDAAESNYGYTF.

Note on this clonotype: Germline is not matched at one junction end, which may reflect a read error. The CDR3 DNA is TGTGCCAGTAGCTCAAGCGGGCTGCAGGGCGGGGAGCTGTTTTTT. Translated: CASSSSGLQGGELFF. V and J are TRBV7-2 and TRBJ2-2; maybe TRBD2 (6 bases). The CDR3 totals 15 residues. Germline V gene data show CDR1 as SGHTA and CDR2 as FQGNSA.

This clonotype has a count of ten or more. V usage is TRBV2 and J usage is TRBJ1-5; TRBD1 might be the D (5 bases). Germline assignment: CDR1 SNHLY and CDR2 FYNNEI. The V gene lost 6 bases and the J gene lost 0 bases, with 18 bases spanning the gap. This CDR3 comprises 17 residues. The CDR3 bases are TGTGCCAGCAGGGGGACGGAGAACGATTATAGCAATCAGCCCCAGCATTTT. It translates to CASRGTENDYSNQPQHF.

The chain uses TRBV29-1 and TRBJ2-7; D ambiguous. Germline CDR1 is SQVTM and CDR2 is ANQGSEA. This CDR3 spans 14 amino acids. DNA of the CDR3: TGCGGCCCCGAATGTTACCCGGATTCCTACGAGCAGTACTTC. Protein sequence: CGPECYPDSYEQYF.

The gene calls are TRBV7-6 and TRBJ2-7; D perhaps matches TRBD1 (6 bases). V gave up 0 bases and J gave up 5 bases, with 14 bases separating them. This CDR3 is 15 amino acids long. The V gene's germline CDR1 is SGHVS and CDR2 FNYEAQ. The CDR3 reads CASSLAPGEHNEQYF. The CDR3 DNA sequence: TGTGCCAGCAGCTTAGCGCCAGGGGAACACAACGAGCAGTACTTC.

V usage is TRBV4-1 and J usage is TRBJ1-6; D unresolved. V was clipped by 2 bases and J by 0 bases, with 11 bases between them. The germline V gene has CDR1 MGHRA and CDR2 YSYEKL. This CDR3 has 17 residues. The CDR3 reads CASSQSTSSSYNSPLHF. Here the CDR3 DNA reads TGCGCCAGCAGCCAATCGACATCATCCTCCTATAATTCACCCCTCCACTTT.

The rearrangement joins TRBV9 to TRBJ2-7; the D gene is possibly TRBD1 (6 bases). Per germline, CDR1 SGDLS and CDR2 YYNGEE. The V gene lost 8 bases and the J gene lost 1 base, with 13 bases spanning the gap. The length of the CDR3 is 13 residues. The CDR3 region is CASGQQGSYEQYF. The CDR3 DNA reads TGTGCCAGTGGTCAACAGGGATCCTACGAGCAGTACTTC.

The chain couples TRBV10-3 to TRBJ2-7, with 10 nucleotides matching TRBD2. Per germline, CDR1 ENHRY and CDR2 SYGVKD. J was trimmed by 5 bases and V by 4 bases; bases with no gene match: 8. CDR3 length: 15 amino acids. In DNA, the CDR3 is TGTGCCATCAGTGCGGCCGGGACTAGCGTTGACGAGCAGTACTTC. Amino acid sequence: CAISAAGTSVDEQYF.

CDR3 in DNA: TGCGCCAGCAGTGAGTTAGCGGGGGGCCTAGCCTACGAGCAGTACTTC. This translates into CASSELAGGLAYEQYF. The chain is built from TRBV10-2 and TRBJ2-7, with 10 bases matching TRBD2. This CDR3 is built from 16 residues. CDR1 WSHSY and CDR2 SAAADI come from the germline V gene. The trim removed 1 base at V and 2 bases at J, leaving 5 bases unmatched.

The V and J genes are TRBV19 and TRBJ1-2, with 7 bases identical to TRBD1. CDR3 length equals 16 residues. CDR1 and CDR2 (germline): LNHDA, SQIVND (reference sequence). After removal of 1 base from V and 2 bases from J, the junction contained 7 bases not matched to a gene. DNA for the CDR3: TGTGCCAGTAGTATAGCCCCTCGACAGGGCAACTATGGCTACACCTTC. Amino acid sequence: CASSIAPRQGNYGYTF.

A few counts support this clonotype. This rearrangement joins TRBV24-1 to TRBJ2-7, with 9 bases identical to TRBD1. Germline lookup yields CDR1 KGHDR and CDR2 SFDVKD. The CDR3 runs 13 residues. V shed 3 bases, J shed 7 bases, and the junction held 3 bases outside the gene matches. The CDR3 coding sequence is TGTGCCACCAGTGATCAGGGACAGGGAGAGCAGTACTTC. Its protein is CATSDQGQGEQYF.

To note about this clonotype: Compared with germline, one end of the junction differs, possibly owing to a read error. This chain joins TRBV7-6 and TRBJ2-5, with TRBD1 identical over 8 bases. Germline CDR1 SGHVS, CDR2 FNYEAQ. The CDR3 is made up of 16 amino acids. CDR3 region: CASSLGSGGTQETRYF. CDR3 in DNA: TGTGCCAGCAGCCTAGGGTCAGGGGGCACCCAAGAGACCCGGTACTTC.

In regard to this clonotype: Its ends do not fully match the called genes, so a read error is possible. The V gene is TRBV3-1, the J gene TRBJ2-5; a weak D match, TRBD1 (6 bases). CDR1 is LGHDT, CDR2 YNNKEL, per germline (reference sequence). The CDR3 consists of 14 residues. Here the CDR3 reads CASSQVSGQGTQHF. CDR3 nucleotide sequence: TGTGCCAGCAGCCAAGTTTCAGGGCAGGGGACCCAGCACTTC.